This T cell receptor (beta chain) was documented in a study of T cell responses to AZD1222 COVID-19 vaccine. This clone came up a few times. The CDR3 runs 13 residues. The V and J ends lost 6 bases and 4 bases respectively, with 15 bases between them. Germline loops: CDR1 SQVTM, CDR2 ANQGSEA. Here immunoSEQ multiplex PCR was the method, and the copy in TCRdb shows in-frame clones only, minus some. The sample lists under 140,000 clones, 87% seen once, with approximately 3% in the top ten. The sequencing used peripheral blood, collected on day 0 of AZD1222 vaccination. The TCR was taken from an adult in good health. This chain joins TRBV29-1 and TRBJ1-1; no clear D. CDR3 protein: CSVPLREITEAFF. CDR3 nucleotides: TGCAGCGTGCCTTTAAGGGAAATCACTGAAGCTTTCTTT.